This paragraph reports one T cell receptor beta chain. Its target is not known. This CDR3 comprises 15 residues. After removal of 9 bases from V and 8 bases from J, the junction contained 15 bases not matched to a gene. CDR1 SNHLY and CDR2 FYNNEI come from the germline V gene. This specimen belongs to a study of cytomegalovirus exposure and HLA in healthy donors. Study-wide results and caveats: Cytomegalovirus-associated status was assigned to approximately 160 TCR beta chains. It was found in a later analysis that first-cohort TCR clusters tended to co-occur in the roughly 120 validation repertoires. Reported performance of the classifier showed diagnosis of cytomegalovirus status with high specificity and sensitivity.

Assay: immunoSEQ multiplex PCR; the TCRdb copy retains only in-frame clones and omits some. The sample holds a few hundred thousand clones; 86% are singletons and the top ten take 0.84%. J is TRBJ1-4 and V is TRBV2; TRBD1 agrees at 7 bases. This TCR was recovered from a woman between 18 and 30 years old in good health and CMV-seronegative. The sequenced material came from PBMCs. In DNA, the CDR3 is TGTGCCAGTCAAAACGGAGGGGGCGTCCGCGAAAAACTGTTTTTT. This encodes CASQNGGGVREKLFF. Full variable domain (outside the CDR3, taken from reference TRBV2 and TRBJ1-4): EPEVTQTPSHQVTQMGQEVILRCVPISNHLYFYWYRQILGQKVEFLVSFYNNEISEKSEIFDDQFSVERPDGSNFTLKIRSTKLEDSAMYFCASQNGGGVREKLFFGSGTQLSVL.